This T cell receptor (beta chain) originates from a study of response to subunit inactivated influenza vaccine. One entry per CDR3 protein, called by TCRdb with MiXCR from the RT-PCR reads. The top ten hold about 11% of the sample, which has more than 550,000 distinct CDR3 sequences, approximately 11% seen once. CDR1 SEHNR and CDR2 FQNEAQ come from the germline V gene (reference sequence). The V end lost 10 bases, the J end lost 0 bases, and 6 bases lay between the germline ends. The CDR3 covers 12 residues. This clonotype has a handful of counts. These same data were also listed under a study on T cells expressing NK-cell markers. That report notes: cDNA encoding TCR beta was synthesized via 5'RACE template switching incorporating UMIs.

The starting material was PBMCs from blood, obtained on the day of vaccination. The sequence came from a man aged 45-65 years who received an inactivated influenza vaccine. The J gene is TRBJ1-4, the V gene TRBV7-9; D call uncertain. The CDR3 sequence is CAIGPTNEKLFF. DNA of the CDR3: TGTGCCATTGGGCCAACTAATGAAAAACTGTTTTTT. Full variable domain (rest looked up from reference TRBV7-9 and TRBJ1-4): DTGVSQNPRHKITKRGQNVTFRCDPISEHNRLYWYRQTLGQGPEFLTYFQNEAQLEKSRLLSDRFSAERPKGSFSTLEIQRTEQGDSAMYLCAIGPTNEKLFFGSGTQLSVL.